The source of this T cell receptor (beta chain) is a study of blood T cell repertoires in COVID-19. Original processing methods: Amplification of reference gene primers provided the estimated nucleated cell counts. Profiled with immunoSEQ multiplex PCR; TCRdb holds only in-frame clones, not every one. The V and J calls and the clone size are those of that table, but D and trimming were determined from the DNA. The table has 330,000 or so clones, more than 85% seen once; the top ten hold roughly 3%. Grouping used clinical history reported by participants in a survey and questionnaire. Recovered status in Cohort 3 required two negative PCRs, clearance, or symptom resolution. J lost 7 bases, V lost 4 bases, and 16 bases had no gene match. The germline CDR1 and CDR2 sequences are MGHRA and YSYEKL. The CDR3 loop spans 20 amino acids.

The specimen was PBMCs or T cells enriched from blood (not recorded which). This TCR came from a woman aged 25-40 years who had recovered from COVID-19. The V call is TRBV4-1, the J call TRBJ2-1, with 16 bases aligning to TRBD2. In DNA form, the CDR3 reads TGCGCCAGCAGCCGAATCGCGGGACTAGCGGGAGGGCCGATCTGGAATGAGCAGTTCTTC. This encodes CASSRIAGLAGGPIWNEQFF.